This T cell receptor (beta chain) was recovered during a study of CD8+ T cells in alopecia areata. The CDR3 covers 13 residues. V lost 4 bases and J lost 0, with 8 bases in between. In germline, CDR1 is SGHRS, CDR2 YFSETQ. RNA, once extracted, was reverse transcribed into cDNA for use as the sequencing template. The data were produced by immunoSEQ multiplex PCR, yet TCRdb's version contains in-frame clones alone and is incomplete. This sample has fewer than 90,000 clones, with about 53% found just once. This receptor was identified in a human donor with alopecia areata. The chain links TRBV5-1 to TRBJ2-7; unclear D gene. The sample was NKG2D-high CD8+ T cells sorted from blood. CDR3 DNA: TGCGCCAGCAGCCTGGACGACTCCTACGAGCAGTACTTC. This gives the protein CASSLDDSYEQYF.